This is a list of T cell receptor beta chains from one sample in a study of OX40 agonist ivuxolimab in advanced cancers. Assay used: immunoSEQ multiplex PCR; TCRdb lists only in-frame clones, some missing. The table lists about 46,000 clones, over 75% of them singletons. This specimen was CD4+ or CD8+ T cells sorted from blood, taken in a trial of the OX40 agonist ivuxolimab. Every receptor here comes from an adult with an advanced solid tumor such as melanoma, head and neck, liver or kidney cancer. The CDR3 runs from the conserved cysteine through the conserved F or W. The D gene is left open where the match is weak. A row's size may be missing; if present it is once, few, many or a size class.

J,D,size,V,CDR3,DNA
TRBJ1-6,-,-,TRBV28,CASLPQRSGYNSPLHF,TGTGCCAGCCTACCCCAGCGGTCAGGCTATAATTCACCCCTCCACTTT
TRBJ2-7,-,once,TRBV6-1,CAGRADSYEQYF,TGTGCCGGGCGAGCGGACTCCTACGAGCAGTACTTC
TRBJ2-3,-,-,TRBV4-2,CASSQDEGQSTDTQYF,TGTGCCAGCAGCCAAGATGAAGGACAGTCCACGGATACGCAGTATTTT
TRBJ2-1,TRBD2,-,TRBV5-4,CASSPSPLAGPHNEQFF,TGTGCCAGCAGCCCCTCCCCGCTAGCGGGGCCCCACAATGAGCAGTTCTTC
TRBJ2-7,TRBD1,-,TRBV4-2,CASSPGGAYEQYF,TGTGCCAGCAGCCCAGGGGGAGCTTACGAGCAGTACTTC
TRBJ2-2,TRBD1,-,TRBV7-9,CASSFGQVGDTGELFF,TGTGCCAGCAGCTTCGGACAGGTTGGCGACACCGGGGAGCTGTTTTTT
TRBJ1-2,TRBD1,-,TRBV11-2,CASSSGQGMSGYTF,TGTGCCAGCAGCTCGGGACAGGGAATGAGCGGCTACACCTTC
TRBJ1-3,-,few,TRBV6-5,CASSRTAGNTIYF,TGTGCCAGCTCTCGAACAGCTGGAAACACCATATATTTT
TRBJ1-3,-,-,TRBV19,CASTSYGEGNTIYF,TGTGCCAGTACCTCCTACGGAGAAGGAAACACCATATATTTT
TRBJ2-7,-,-,TRBV4-2,CASSQESGLGPREQYF,TGTGCCAGCAGCCAAGAATCAGGATTAGGGCCACGCGAGCAGTACTTC